What follows are 31 T cell receptor beta chains derived from one specimen sequenced in a study of shared clonotypes between healthy human individuals. Naive CD8 cells comprised CD45RO-negative, CCR7-positively selected cells, excluding terminally differentiated effector memory CD45RA+ cells. Repertoires were generated with immunoSEQ multiplex PCR, while TCRdb's copy carries only in-frame clones and drops some. The sample has a few million clones; around 93% are singletons. The material sequenced was naive CD8+ T cells from PBMCs. The source is a young man in good health. Some clones in this sample may be carry-over from other donors' samples.

This chain uses TRBV7-9 with TRBJ2-1; D uncertain. Germline CDR1 SEHNR, CDR2 FQNEAQ (reference sequence). This CDR3 comprises 17 residues. Trimming shortened V by 4 bases and J by 0 bases, and 16 bases separated the two germline ends. CDR3 protein: CASSSKPGDSSYNEQFF. The CDR3 DNA is TGTGCCAGCAGCTCGAAGCCAGGCGACTCCTCCTACAATGAGCAGTTCTTC.

For this clone: In the same sample, other DNA sequences code for this CDR3. The chain combines TRBV11-3 with TRBJ2-5, with no clear D. Germline V CDR1 and CDR2: SGHNT, YENEEA. CDR3 length: 13 amino acids. Trimming removed 0 bases at V and 3 bases at J, with 5 bases between. As DNA, the CDR3 is TGTGCCAGCAGCTTAGATGGGGAAGAGACCCAGTACTTC. This translates into CASSLDGEETQYF.

V and J are TRBV28 and TRBJ2-7; D is uncertain. Germline V CDR1 and CDR2: MDHEN, SYDVKM. CDR3 size: 14 residues. V shed 3 bases and J shed 2 bases, with 11 bases lying between them. The CDR3 loop reads CASSFSIQPYEQYF. CDR3 in DNA: TGTGCCAGCAGTTTCTCAATTCAGCCCTACGAGCAGTACTTC.

V is TRBV27 and J is TRBJ2-1; tentative D call: TRBD1 (5 bases). Trimming took off 5 bases at V and 3 bases at J, with 17 bases between the two ends. The CDR3 is 16 residues long. CDR1 and CDR2 from the germline V gene are MNHEY and SMNVEV (reference sequence). The CDR3 loop reads CASSPSAGQRYNEQFF. CDR3 sequence (DNA): TGTGCCAGCAGTCCATCCGCAGGACAACGCTACAATGAGCAGTTCTTC.

The chain has TRBV5-6 and TRBJ2-7, with 7 bases aligning to TRBD2. Looked up from germline, CDR1 is SGHDT and CDR2 is YYEEEE. Trimming at V came to 4 bases and at J to 5 bases, leaving 6 bases not matched to a gene. The CDR3 consists of 13 residues. This chain's CDR3 is CASSPGTIHEQYF. The CDR3 region has the DNA TGTGCCAGCAGCCCCGGGACTATTCACGAGCAGTACTTC. Complete variable domain (other parts from reference TRBV5-6 and TRBJ2-7): DAGVTQSPTHLIKTRGQQVTLRCSPKSGHDTVSWYQQALGQGPQFIFQYYEEEERQRGNFPDRFSGHQFPNYSSELNVNALLLGDSALYLCASSPGTIHEQYFGPGTRLTVT.

This chain joins TRBV14 and TRBJ1-1; tentatively, D is TRBD1 (5 bases). Germline CDR1 is SGHDN and CDR2 is FVKESK. The CDR3 contains 11 residues. The V and J ends lost 3 bases and 7 bases respectively, with 6 bases between them. CDR3 protein: CASSHTGEAFF. CDR3 bases: TGTGCCAGCAGCCACACAGGTGAAGCTTTCTTT.

The chain links TRBV11-2 to TRBJ2-7, with D perhaps given as TRBD1 or TRBD2 (6 bases each). CDR3 length: 14 residues. The germline V and J ends were trimmed by 1 base and 2 bases, with 9 bases remaining between them. From germline, CDR1 is SGHAT and CDR2 FQNNGV. The CDR3 reads CASSLGGATYEQYF. The CDR3 DNA sequence: TGTGCCAGCAGCTTAGGGGGGGCAACCTACGAGCAGTACTTC.

The rearrangement links TRBV7-9 to TRBJ2-2; D might be TRBD1 (5 bases). CDR1 and CDR2 (germline): SEHNR, FQNEAQ (reference sequence). Trimming cost V 5 bases and J 7 bases, with 17 bases left between them. There are 15 residues in the CDR3. The DNA for the CDR3 is TGTGCCAGCAGCGATTTGGGGCCCCCTTTCGGGGAGCTGTTTTTT. Amino acid sequence: CASSDLGPPFGELFF.

The rearrangement joins TRBV10-3 to TRBJ2-1, with D possibly being TRBD2 (6 bases). Germline lookup yields CDR1 ENHRY and CDR2 SYGVKD. The CDR3 has 14 residues. V was shortened by 4 bases and J by 7 bases, with 14 bases between the two germline ends. CDR3 DNA sequence: TGTGCCATCAGTGGCCCGGGAGCGTCGAATGAGCAGTTCTTC. Translation: CAISGPGASNEQFF.

About this clone itself: The sample carries other DNA sequences with the same CDR3. The chain combines TRBV7-9 with TRBJ2-5; D possibly corresponds to TRBD2 (5 bases). The CDR3 is made up of 14 amino acids. Trimming took 4 bases from V and 1 from J, leaving 10 bases between them. The germline V gene encodes CDR1 SEHNR and CDR2 FQNEAQ (reference sequence). The CDR3 here is CASSSPEGQETQYF. The DNA for the CDR3 is TGTGCCAGCAGCTCCCCCGAGGGCCAAGAGACCCAGTACTTC.

The genes are TRBV27 and TRBJ1-4, with D possibly TRBD1 on 5 matching bases. The CDR3 loop spans 12 amino acids. The germline V and J ends were trimmed by 1 base and 11 bases, with 8 bases remaining between them. Germline CDR1 is MNHEY and CDR2 is SMNVEV (reference sequence). CDR3 sequence: CASSLFGGKLFF. The CDR3, as DNA: TGTGCCAGCAGTTTATTCGGGGGGAAACTGTTTTTT.

The chain carries TRBV18 and TRBJ1-4; D is unclear. Germline V gene lookup returns CDR1 KGHSH and CDR2 LQKENI. Trimming stripped 2 bases from V and 10 bases from J, with 23 bases between. The CDR3 runs 17 residues. The CDR3 protein is CASSPESPRAMNRKLFF. The CDR3 bases are TGTGCCAGCTCACCAGAGTCTCCTCGGGCAATGAATCGAAAACTGTTTTTT.

The V call is TRBV28, the J call TRBJ1-5, with D possibly matching TRBD1 (5 bases). CDR1 is MDHEN and CDR2 is SYDVKM in the germline V gene. The CDR3 loop spans 15 amino acids. With 7 bases removed from V and 7 bases from J, the gap between germline ends came to 20 bases. CDR3 coding DNA: TGTGCCAGCACCTTAATTCAGGGAAGTAAGCAGCCCCAGCATTTT. This gives the protein CASTLIQGSKQPQHF.

Details on this clone: The same CDR3 arises from other DNA sequences in this sample as well. This rearrangement joins TRBV9 to TRBJ2-6, with D unresolved. The length of the CDR3 is 13 residues. Per germline, CDR1 SGDLS and CDR2 YYNGEE. V was cut by 3 bases and J by 2 bases, with 3 bases left in between. The CDR3 DNA is TGTGCCAGCAGCGGCACTGGGGCCAACGTCCTGACTTTC. Its translation: CASSGTGANVLTF.

On this clone itself: An end of the junction does not agree with germline; a read error may underlie this. This chain links TRBV4-3 with TRBJ2-7; D uncertain. CDR1 and CDR2 (germline): LGHNA, YSLEER. CDR3 length: 15 amino acids. The CDR3 nucleotides read TGCGCCAGCAGCCAAGACTTACTTTCGAGTTTAGGTTCTAGGTTC. It translates to CASSQDLLSSLGSRF.

The CDR3 coding sequence is TGTGCCAGCAGTTTCCTTACTAGCGGGAGCCTCATCACAGATACGCAGTATTTT. Translated: CASSFLTSGSLITDTQYF. The rearrangement links TRBV27 to TRBJ2-3; 11 bases fit TRBD2. With V trimmed by 3 bases and J by 2 bases, 10 bases remained unmatched. The CDR3 runs 18 residues. In germline, CDR1 is MNHEY, CDR2 SMNVEV (reference sequence).

The chain recombines TRBV27 with TRBJ1-4; D uncertain. Trimming took 3 bases from V and 7 from J, leaving 15 bases between them. Per germline, CDR1 MNHEY and CDR2 SMNVEV (reference sequence). CDR3 length: 15 amino acids. The CDR3 region has the DNA TGTGCCAGCAGTTTCACGGACCCCGGAGGTGAAAAACTGTTTTTT. This sequence encodes CASSFTDPGGEKLFF.

This clone appeared once. The chain is built from TRBV19 and TRBJ2-7; perhaps TRBD1 as D (6 bases). V shed 5 bases and J shed 2 bases, with 16 bases lying between them. The CDR3 is 15 amino acids. In germline, CDR1 is LNHDA, CDR2 SQIVND (reference sequence). The CDR3: CASSARGGHPYEQYF. CDR3 coding DNA: TGTGCCAGTAGTGCTCGTGGGGGCCATCCCTACGAGCAGTACTTC.

The CDR3 sequence is CASSGGGTLGEQYF. The CDR3 DNA reads TGTGCCAGCAGCGGGGGGGGGACCCTTGGAGAGCAGTACTTC. The chain has TRBV11-2 and TRBJ2-7; TRBD2 matches at 7 bases. The length of the CDR3 is 14 residues. CDR1 is SGHAT and CDR2 is FQNNGV in the germline V gene. V lost 5 bases, J lost 7 bases, and 11 bases stayed unmatched.

The V call is TRBV5-1, the J call TRBJ2-7, with D tentatively TRBD1 or TRBD2 (5 bases each). This CDR3 has 13 amino acids. V was cut by 0 bases and J by 7 bases, with 11 bases left in between. Germline assignment: CDR1 SGHRS and CDR2 YFSETQ. The CDR3 sequence is CASSLARGVEQYF. CDR3 coding DNA: TGCGCCAGCAGCTTGGCGCGAGGGGTTGAGCAGTACTTC.

The chain carries TRBV13 and TRBJ2-1; no clear D gene. Germline-derived CDR1 and CDR2 are PRHDT and FYEKMQ (reference sequence). Trimming took 3 bases from V and 5 from J, leaving 8 bases between them. This CDR3 region has 13 residues. The CDR3 DNA sequence: TGTGCCAGCAGCTTGCGGACCAACAATGAGCAGTTCTTC. It translates to CASSLRTNNEQFF.

The CDR3 sequence: CASSLAGTQGTQYF. CDR3 DNA sequence: TGTGCCAGCAGTTTAGCTGGCACACAGGGGACCCAGTACTTC. The genes are TRBV28 and TRBJ2-5; the D gene is possibly TRBD1 (6 bases). Trimming took 2 bases from V and 7 from J, leaving 14 bases between them. This CDR3 region has 14 residues. In germline, CDR1 is MDHEN, CDR2 SYDVKM.

The chain combines TRBV9 with TRBJ2-7; 12 positions agree with TRBD2. The CDR3 has 16 amino acids. Per the germline V gene, CDR1 is SGDLS and CDR2 is YYNGEE. J gave up 0 bases and V 4 bases, and 5 bases lay outside the gene matches. The CDR3 protein is CASSTTSGSPSYEQYF. The CDR3, as DNA: TGTGCCAGCAGCACGACTAGCGGGAGCCCCTCCTACGAGCAGTACTTC. Full variable domain (outside the CDR3, taken from reference TRBV9 and TRBJ2-7): DSGVTQTPKHLITATGQRVTLRCSPRSGDLSVYWYQQSLDQGLQFLIQYYNGEERAKGNILERFSAQQFPDLHSELNLSSLELGDSALYFCASSTTSGSPSYEQYFGPGTRLTVT.

The rearrangement links TRBV6-5 to TRBJ2-2; a possible D gene is TRBD1 (6 bases). Germline lookup yields CDR1 MNHEY and CDR2 SVGAGI. The CDR3 runs to 15 residues. The germline V and J ends were trimmed by 6 bases and 3 bases, with 14 bases remaining between them. CDR3 nucleotides: TGTGCCAGCAGCGAGAGGACAGCTTACACCGGGGAGCTGTTTTTT. This codes for CASSERTAYTGELFF.

As DNA, the CDR3 is TGTGCCAGCAGTTTGTCGACGTTAGGCACCTACAATGAGCAGTTCTTC. This sequence encodes CASSLSTLGTYNEQFF. The chain is built from TRBV27 and TRBJ2-1; D is uncertain. CDR1 is MNHEY and CDR2 is SMNVEV in the germline V gene (reference sequence). CDR3 length: 16 amino acids. The V and J ends lost 3 bases and 2 bases respectively, with 14 bases between them.

V and J are TRBV6-1 and TRBJ2-2; D might be TRBD2 (5 bases). V shed 2 bases and J shed 6 bases, with 13 bases lying between them. Germline V gene data show CDR1 as MNHNS and CDR2 as SASEGT. The CDR3 covers 15 residues. CDR3 nucleotides: TGTGCCAGCAGTGAACCAGGTGGCGGGTCCGGGGAGCTGTTTTTT. Translating gives CASSEPGGGSGELFF.

The CDR3 nucleotides are TGTGCCAGCAGTTACGCTACGGCAGATACGCAGTATTTT. Amino acid sequence: CASSYATADTQYF. This chain connects TRBV6-6 to TRBJ2-3; D ambiguous. Germline CDR1 MNHNY, CDR2 SVGAGI (reference sequence). The V gene lost 2 bases and the J gene lost 4 bases, with 7 bases spanning the gap. The CDR3 consists of 13 residues.

The rearrangement joins TRBV6-5 to TRBJ1-1, with a weak D call TRBD1 (6 bases). Trimming removed 6 bases at V and 8 bases at J, with 13 bases between. From germline, CDR1 is MNHEY and CDR2 SVGAGI. The CDR3 extends over 12 amino acids. CDR3 sequence reads: CASRYYQGEAFF. The CDR3 DNA sequence: TGTGCCAGCAGATATTATCAGGGGGAAGCTTTCTTT.

In DNA form, the CDR3 reads TGTGCCAGCAGCCGAGTTTCTTGGGGAAGTGCCTACGAGCAGTACTTC. Its translation is CASSRVSWGSAYEQYF. The V call is TRBV11-2, the J call TRBJ2-7; D gene ambiguous. The CDR3 runs to 16 residues. Germline CDR1 is SGHAT and CDR2 is FQNNGV. Trimming pared 5 bases from V and 2 bases from J, leaving 19 bases between.

The chain combines TRBV30 with TRBJ2-1; no firm D call. The length of the CDR3 is 15 residues. V lost 0 bases to trimming and J lost 0 bases, with 9 bases between them. Germline V gives CDR1 GTSNPN, CDR2 SVGIG (reference sequence). The CDR3 DNA reads as TGTGCCTGGAGTGTTTTGCAAAGCTCCTACAATGAGCAGTTCTTC. This sequence encodes CAWSVLQSSYNEQFF.

This chain connects TRBV9 to TRBJ1-2, with TRBD1 matching 8 bases. The trim removed 3 bases at V and 4 bases at J, leaving 11 bases unmatched. The CDR3 loop spans 16 amino acids. Germline loops: CDR1 SGDLS, CDR2 YYNGEE. The CDR3 DNA reads TGTGCCAGCAGCGCAGTACAGGGGGAGTTCCCCTATGGCTACACCTTC. It specifies CASSAVQGEFPYGYTF.